A single TCR beta chain is shown here with its context. The target antigen is unknown. The source of the sample is a study of OX40 agonist ivuxolimab in advanced cancers. Study-wide background: Dose-escalation cases comprised hepatocellular carcinoma, melanoma, renal cell or head and neck cancer. Participants, 75% to 85% male, averaged roughly 60 years of age, ranging from about 23 to 90.

The V gene end was trimmed by 9 bases and the J gene end by 6 bases; junction bases not matched to a gene: 9. Looked up from germline, CDR1 is MNHNS and CDR2 is SASEGT. The CDR3 is 13 residues long. Profiling relied on immunoSEQ multiplex PCR, and the TCRdb table lists in-frame clones only, not all of them. The sample has about 46,000 clones, 88% seen once. The study, taken as a whole, reports: Antigen targets of the expanded peripheral T cells went undetermined.

The sequenced sample was CD4+ or CD8+ T cells sorted from blood, obtained in a trial of the OX40 agonist ivuxolimab. The V gene is TRBV6-1, the J gene TRBJ1-2; 8 bases match TRBD1. This receptor was identified in an adult with an advanced solid tumor such as melanoma, head and neck, liver or kidney cancer. CDR3 sequence: CASQLDRGDGYTF. The DNA for the CDR3 is TGTGCCAGTCAATTAGACAGGGGAGATGGCTACACCTTC.